The 3 T cell receptor beta chains presented below share a single source sample, sequenced in a study of T cells expressing NK-cell markers. For each CDR3 protein, TCRdb gives one entry from its re-call of the 5' RACE reads, without DNA. The sample shows about 140,000 distinct CDR3 sequences, and about 12% sits with its ten largest clones. The material sequenced was blood T cells: a sorted CD56 or NKG2C T cell subset, CD4+ or CD8+ T cells, or bulk PBMC T cells (not recorded which). The source is a man younger than 30 in good health.

The CDR3 is CASSGQGDRSYNEQFF. The chain carries TRBV25-1 and TRBJ2-1; as DNA is missing, the TRBD1 call by TCRdb cannot be tested. Germline V gene data show CDR1 as MGHDK and CDR2 as SYGVNS. The CDR3 spans 16 residues.

The chain links TRBV7-2 to TRBJ2-3; TCRdb names TRBD1, which stays unverified in the absence of DNA. This CDR3 comprises 13 residues. The germline V gene encodes CDR1 SGHTA and CDR2 FQGNSA. CDR3 residues: CASSLAGGDTQYF.

The V and J genes are TRBV15 and TRBJ1-2. CDR1 and CDR2 from the germline V gene are LNHNV and YYDKDF (reference sequence). This CDR3 contains 11 residues. The CDR3 protein is CATSRDRGYTF. Full variable domain (missing parts from reference TRBV15 and TRBJ1-2): DAMVIQNPRYQVTQFGKPVTLSCSQTLNHNVMYWYQQKSSQAPKLLFHYYDKDFNNEADTPDNFQSRRPNTSFCFLDIRSPGLGDTAMYLCATSRDRGYTFGSGTRLTVV.